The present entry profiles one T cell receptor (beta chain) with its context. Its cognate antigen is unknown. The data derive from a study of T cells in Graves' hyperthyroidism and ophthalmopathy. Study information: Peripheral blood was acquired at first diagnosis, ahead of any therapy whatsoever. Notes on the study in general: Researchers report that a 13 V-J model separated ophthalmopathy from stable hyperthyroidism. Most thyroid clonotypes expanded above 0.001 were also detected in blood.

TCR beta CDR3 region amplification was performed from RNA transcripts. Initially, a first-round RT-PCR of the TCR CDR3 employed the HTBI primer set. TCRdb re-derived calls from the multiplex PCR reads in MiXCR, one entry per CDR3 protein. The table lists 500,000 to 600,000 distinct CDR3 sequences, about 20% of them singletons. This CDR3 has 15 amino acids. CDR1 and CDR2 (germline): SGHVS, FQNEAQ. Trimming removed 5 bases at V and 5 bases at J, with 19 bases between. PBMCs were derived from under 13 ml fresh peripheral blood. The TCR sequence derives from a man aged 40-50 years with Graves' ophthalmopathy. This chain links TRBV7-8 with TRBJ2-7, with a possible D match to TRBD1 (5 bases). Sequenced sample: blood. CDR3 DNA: TGTGCCAGCAGCCCCTGGCAGGGCAAAGGAGACGAGCAGTACTTC. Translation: CASSPWQGKGDEQYF. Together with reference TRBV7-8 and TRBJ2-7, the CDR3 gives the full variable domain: GAGVSQSPRYKVAKRGQDVALRCDPISGHVSLFWYQQALGQGPEFLTYFQNEAQLDKSGLPSDRFFAERPEGSVSTLKIQRTQQEDSAVYLCASSPWQGKGDEQYFGPGTRLTVT.